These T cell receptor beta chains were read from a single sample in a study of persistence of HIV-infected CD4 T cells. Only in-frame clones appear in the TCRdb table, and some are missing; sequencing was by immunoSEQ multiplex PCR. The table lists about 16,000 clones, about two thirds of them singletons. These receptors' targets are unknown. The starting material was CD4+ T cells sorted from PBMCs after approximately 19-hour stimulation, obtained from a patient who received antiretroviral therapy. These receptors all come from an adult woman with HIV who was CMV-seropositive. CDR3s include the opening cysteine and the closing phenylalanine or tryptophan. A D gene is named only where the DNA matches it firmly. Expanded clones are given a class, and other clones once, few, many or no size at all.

cdr3_aa: CASRVTGGPYNEQFF
cdr3_nt: TGCGCCAGCAGGGTGACAGGGGGCCCCTACAATGAGCAGTTCTTC
v_call: TRBV5-1
d_call: TRBD1
clone_size: .
j_call: TRBJ2-1

cdr3_aa: CASSFRTGPDTEAFF
cdr3_nt: TGTGCCAGCTCATTTCGGACAGGCCCGGACACTGAAGCTTTCTTT
v_call: TRBV18
d_call: TRBD1
clone_size: .
j_call: TRBJ1-1

cdr3_aa: CASSKGQGIDTQYF
cdr3_nt: TGTGCCAGTAGTAAGGGACAGGGGATAGATACGCAGTATTTT
v_call: TRBV19
d_call: TRBD1
clone_size: few
j_call: TRBJ2-3

cdr3_aa: CASSLGGNTEAFF
cdr3_nt: TGCGCCAGCAGCTTGGGGGGGAACACTGAAGCTTTCTTT
v_call: TRBV5-1
d_call: .
clone_size: .
j_call: TRBJ1-1

cdr3_aa: CAWSEGIASPLHF
cdr3_nt: TGTGCCTGGAGCGAGGGTATCGCCTCACCCCTCCACTTT
v_call: TRBV30
d_call: .
clone_size: .
j_call: TRBJ1-6

cdr3_aa: CAISQGQHTNTEAFF
cdr3_nt: TGTGCCATCAGCCAGGGACAGCACACCAACACTGAAGCTTTCTTT
v_call: TRBV10-3
d_call: TRBD1
clone_size: .
j_call: TRBJ1-1

cdr3_aa: CASSLAGVGTEAFF
cdr3_nt: TGCGCCAGCAGCTTGGCAGGGGTGGGGACTGAAGCTTTCTTT
v_call: TRBV5-1
d_call: .
clone_size: few
j_call: TRBJ1-1

cdr3_aa: CASSLGQGNTIYF
cdr3_nt: TGTGCCAGCAGCTTAGGACAGGGAAACACCATATATTTT
v_call: TRBV11-2
d_call: .
clone_size: .
j_call: TRBJ1-3

cdr3_aa: CASSAEGLAVGELFF
cdr3_nt: TGTGCCAGCAGCGCGGAGGGACTAGCAGTCGGGGAGCTGTTTTTT
v_call: TRBV4-2
d_call: TRBD2
clone_size: once
j_call: TRBJ2-2

cdr3_aa: CASSLTGRGHGYTF
cdr3_nt: TGTGCCAGCAGTTTGACAGGGAGGGGACATGGCTACACCTTC
v_call: TRBV27
d_call: TRBD1
clone_size: .
j_call: TRBJ1-2

cdr3_aa: CASSPGRDFKAFF
cdr3_nt: TGTGCCAGCAGCCCCGGAAGGGATTTCAAAGCTTTCTTT
v_call: TRBV5-8
d_call: .
clone_size: .
j_call: TRBJ1-1

cdr3_aa: CASSLPGLYEQYF
cdr3_nt: TGTGCCAGCAGTTTACCAGGGCTGTACGAGCAGTACTTC
v_call: TRBV28
d_call: .
clone_size: few
j_call: TRBJ2-7

cdr3_aa: CASSPGPLYGYTF
cdr3_nt: TGTGCCAGCAGCCCGGGACCGCTCTATGGCTACACCTTC
v_call: TRBV7-9
d_call: .
clone_size: .
j_call: TRBJ1-2